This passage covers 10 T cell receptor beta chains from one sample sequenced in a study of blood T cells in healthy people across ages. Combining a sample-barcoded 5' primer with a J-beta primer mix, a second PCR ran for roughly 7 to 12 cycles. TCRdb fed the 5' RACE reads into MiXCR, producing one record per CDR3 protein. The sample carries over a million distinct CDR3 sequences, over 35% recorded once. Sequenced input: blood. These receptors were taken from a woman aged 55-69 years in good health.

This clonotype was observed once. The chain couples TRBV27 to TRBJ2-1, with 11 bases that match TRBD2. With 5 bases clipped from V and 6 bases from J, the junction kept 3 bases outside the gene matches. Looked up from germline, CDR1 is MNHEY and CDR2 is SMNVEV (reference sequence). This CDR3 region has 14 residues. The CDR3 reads CASSAGTSGNEQFF. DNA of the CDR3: TGTGCCAGCAGTGCCGGGACTAGCGGCAATGAGCAGTTCTTC.

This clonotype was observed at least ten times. CDR3 bases: TGTGCCAGCAGTTACTCCCCCCGGACAGGGGACCCCCTCGAGCAGTACTTC. Its protein product is CASSYSPRTGDPLEQYF. This rearrangement joins TRBV6-2 or TRBV6-3 to TRBJ2-7, with 9 bases fitting TRBD1. Germline loops: CDR1 MNHEY, CDR2 SVGEGT. The CDR3 is 17 amino acids. J lost 6 bases, V lost 0 bases, and 12 bases had no gene match.

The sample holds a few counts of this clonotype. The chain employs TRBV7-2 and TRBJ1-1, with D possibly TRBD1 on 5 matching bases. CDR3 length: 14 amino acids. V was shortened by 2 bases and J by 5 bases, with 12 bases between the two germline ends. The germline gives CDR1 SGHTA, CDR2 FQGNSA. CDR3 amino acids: CASSLRTGGTEAFF. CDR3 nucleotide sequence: TGTGCCAGCAGCTTAAGAACAGGAGGGACTGAAGCTTTCTTT. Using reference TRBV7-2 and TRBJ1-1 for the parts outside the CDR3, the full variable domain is GAGVSQSPSNKVTEKGKDVELRCDPISGHTALYWYRQSLGQGLEFLIYFQGNSAPDKSGLPSDRFSAERTGGSVSTLTIQRTQQEDSAVYLCASSLRTGGTEAFFGQGTRLTVV.

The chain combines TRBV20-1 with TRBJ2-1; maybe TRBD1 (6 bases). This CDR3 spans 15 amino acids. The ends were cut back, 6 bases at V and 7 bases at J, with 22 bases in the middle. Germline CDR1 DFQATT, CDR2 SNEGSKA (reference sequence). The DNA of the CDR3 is TGCAGTGCCCTAGGGGGAACCCTCCGGAGTAATGAGCAGTTCTTC. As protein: CSALGGTLRSNEQFF.

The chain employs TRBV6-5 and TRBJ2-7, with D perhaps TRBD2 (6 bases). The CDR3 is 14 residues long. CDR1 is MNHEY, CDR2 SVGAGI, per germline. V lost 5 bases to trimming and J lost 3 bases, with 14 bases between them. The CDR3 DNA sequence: TGTGCCAGCAGTAGGGGACGGGGGTTCTACGAGCAGTACTTC. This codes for CASSRGRGFYEQYF.

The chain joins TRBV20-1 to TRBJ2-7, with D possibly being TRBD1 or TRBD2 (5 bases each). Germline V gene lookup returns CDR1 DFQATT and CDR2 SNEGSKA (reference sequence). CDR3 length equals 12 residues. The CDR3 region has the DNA TGCAGGGCTCCCGGGGCCTCTTACGAGCAGTACTTC. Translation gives CRAPGASYEQYF.

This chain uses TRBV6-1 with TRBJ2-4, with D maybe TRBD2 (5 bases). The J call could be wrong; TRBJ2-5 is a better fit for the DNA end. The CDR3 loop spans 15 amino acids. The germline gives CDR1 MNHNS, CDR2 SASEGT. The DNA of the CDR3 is TGTGCCAGCAGTGGTGGGCACCTAGCCCAGGAGACCCAGTACTTC. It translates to CASSGGHLAQETQYF.

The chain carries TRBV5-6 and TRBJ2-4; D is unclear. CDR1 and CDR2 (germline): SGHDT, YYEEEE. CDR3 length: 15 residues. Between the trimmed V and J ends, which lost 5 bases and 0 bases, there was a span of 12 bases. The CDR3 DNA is TGTGCCAGCAGGGACCGCAGCCTAGCCAAAAACATTCAGTACTTC. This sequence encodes CASRDRSLAKNIQYF.

The CDR3 loop is CASSTLGGVGDTQYF. CDR3 bases: TGTGCCAGCAGCACACTCGGAGGGGTGGGAGATACGCAGTATTTT. The rearrangement uses TRBV27 and TRBJ2-3; maybe TRBD2 (6 bases). The germline CDR1 and CDR2 sequences are MNHEY and SMNVEV (reference sequence). This CDR3 is 15 amino acids long. The germline V and J ends were trimmed by 6 bases and 5 bases, with 18 bases remaining between them.

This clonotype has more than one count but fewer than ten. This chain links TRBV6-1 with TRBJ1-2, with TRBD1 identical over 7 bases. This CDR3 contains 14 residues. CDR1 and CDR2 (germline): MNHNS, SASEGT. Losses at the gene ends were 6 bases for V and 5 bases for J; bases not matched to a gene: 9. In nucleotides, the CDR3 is TGTGCCAGCAGCCACCTGGACAGGCTATATGGCTACACCTTC. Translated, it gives CASSHLDRLYGYTF.